The 6 T cell receptor beta chains below come from one sample, sequenced in a study of shared clonotypes between healthy human individuals. Produced via immunoSEQ multiplex PCR; TCRdb's table is partial and in-frame only. The data hold 1,100,000 or so clones, with about 80% observed a single time. Sequencing used memory CD4+ T cells from PBMCs. Subset reported: CD45RA-negative fraction. Receptors originate from a man younger than 35 in good health. Some clones in this sample may be carry-over from other donors' samples.

The CDR3 bases are TGTGCCAGCAGCACCCCGGGACAGGGGGCGCCTGAAGCTTTCTTT. This translates into CASSTPGQGAPEAFF. This sequence joins TRBV7-2 and TRBJ1-1, with 12 bases lining up with TRBD1. Per the germline V gene, CDR1 is SGHTA and CDR2 is FQGNSA. V dropped 5 bases and J dropped 6; count of bases not matched to a gene: 7. The CDR3 is 15 residues long.

The chain combines TRBV2 with TRBJ1-4, with D unclear. V was pared by 4 bases and J by 5 bases, with 8 bases between. From germline, CDR1 is SNHLY and CDR2 FYNNEI. The CDR3 is 13 amino acids. CDR3 coding DNA: TGTGCCAGCAGTGTATTAGAAAATGAAAAACTGTTTTTT. This gives the protein CASSVLENEKLFF.

This clone has a single count. The chain links TRBV29-1 to TRBJ1-1, with D perhaps matching TRBD1 (6 bases). The germline V gene encodes CDR1 SQVTM and CDR2 ANQGSEA. CDR3 length: 12 amino acids. Between the trimmed V and J ends, which lost 7 bases and 2 bases, there was a span of 11 bases. CDR3 in amino acids: CSAKQGNTEAFF. In DNA, the CDR3 is TGCAGCGCCAAACAGGGTAACACTGAAGCTTTCTTT.

A single count supports this clone. The chain joins TRBV10-3 to TRBJ2-7, with D maybe TRBD1 (5 bases). Trimming took 0 bases from V and 2 from J, leaving 20 bases between them. The CDR3 consists of 18 residues. CDR1 and CDR2 (germline): ENHRY, SYGVKD. The CDR3 region is CAISESVTAPMLTYEQYF. In DNA, the CDR3 is TGTGCCATCAGTGAGTCGGTGACAGCCCCAATGCTAACCTACGAGCAGTACTTC.

This chain joins TRBV5-1 and TRBJ2-3, with 13 bases identical to TRBD2. The CDR3 contains 16 residues. V dropped 2 bases and J dropped 2; count of bases not matched to a gene: 2. Germline V gene data show CDR1 as SGHRS and CDR2 as YFSETQ. This chain's CDR3 is CASSFGTSGTTDTQYF. As DNA, the CDR3 is TGCGCCAGCAGCTTCGGGACTAGCGGGACCACAGATACGCAGTATTTT. Filled out from reference TRBV5-1 and TRBJ2-3, the complete variable domain reads KAGVTQTPRYLIKTRGQQVTLSCSPISGHRSVSWYQQTPGQGLQFLFEYFSETQRNKGNFPGRFSGRQFSNSRSEMNVSTLELGDSALYLCASSFGTSGTTDTQYFGPGTRLTVL.

The rearrangement joins TRBV4-1 to TRBJ2-5; possibly TRBD2 for D (6 bases). Trimming took off 1 base at V and 5 bases at J, with 14 bases between the two ends. This CDR3 spans 15 amino acids. CDR1 and CDR2 (germline): MGHRA, YSYEKL. CDR3 region: CASSQAWRAGETQYF. The CDR3 nucleotides read TGCGCCAGCAGCCAAGCTTGGAGGGCGGGGGAGACCCAGTACTTC.